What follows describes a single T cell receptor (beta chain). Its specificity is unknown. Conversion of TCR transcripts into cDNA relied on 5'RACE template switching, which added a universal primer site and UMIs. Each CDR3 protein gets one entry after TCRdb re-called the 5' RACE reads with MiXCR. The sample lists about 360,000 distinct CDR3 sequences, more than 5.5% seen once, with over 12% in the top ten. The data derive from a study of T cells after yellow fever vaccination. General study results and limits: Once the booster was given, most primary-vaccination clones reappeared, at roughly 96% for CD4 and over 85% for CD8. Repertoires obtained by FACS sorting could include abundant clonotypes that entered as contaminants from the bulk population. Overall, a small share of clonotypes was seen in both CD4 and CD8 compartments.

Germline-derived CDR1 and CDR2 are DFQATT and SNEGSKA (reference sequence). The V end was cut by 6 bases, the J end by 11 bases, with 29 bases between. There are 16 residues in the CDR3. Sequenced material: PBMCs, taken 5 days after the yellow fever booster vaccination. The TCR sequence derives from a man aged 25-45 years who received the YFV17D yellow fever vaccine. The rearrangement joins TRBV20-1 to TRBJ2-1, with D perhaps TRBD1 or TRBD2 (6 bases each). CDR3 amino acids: CSAPEKSGVMRGQQFF. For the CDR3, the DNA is TGCAGTGCCCCTGAGAAGTCAGGGGTGATGCGGGGCCAGCAGTTCTTC.